Detailed here is one T cell receptor beta chain. Assay used: immunoSEQ multiplex PCR; TCRdb lists only in-frame clones, some missing. The sample lists approximately 77,000 clones, 80% to 95% occurring once. This sample is part of a study of OX40 agonist ivuxolimab in advanced cancers. The CDR3 consists of 15 residues. The J segment lost 3 bases and the V segment lost 4 bases, leaving 5 bases of the junction unmatched. Germline V CDR1 and CDR2: LNHDA, SQIVND (reference sequence). J is TRBJ1-1 and V is TRBV19, with TRBD1 identical over 10 bases. Specimen: CD4+ or CD8+ T cells sorted from blood, collected in a trial of the OX40 agonist ivuxolimab. This TCR was recovered from an adult with an advanced solid tumor such as melanoma, head and neck, liver or kidney cancer. The CDR3 nucleotides are TGTGCCAGTAGTAACGACAGGGGGCGAGACACTGAAGCTTTCTTT. It is translated as CASSNDRGRDTEAFF.